The 21 T cell receptor beta chains below all came from one sample that was sequenced in a study of response to subunit inactivated influenza vaccine. TCRdb re-called the RT-PCR reads through MiXCR, storing one row per CDR3 protein. Among under 950,000 distinct CDR3 sequences listed, over 20% were seen once. Sequencing was performed on PBMCs from blood, taken roughly 5 days after vaccination. The source is a man in his fifties or sixties who received an inactivated influenza vaccine.

The rearrangement joins TRBV29-1 to TRBJ1-2; 8 bases are shared with TRBD1. Germline lookup yields CDR1 SQVTM and CDR2 ANQGSEA. This CDR3 is 12 amino acids long. Trimming at V came to 7 bases and at J to 6 bases, leaving 7 bases not matched to a gene. The CDR3 DNA reads TGCAGCGCCCCAGGGGACAGGCATGGCTACACCTTC. As protein: CSAPGDRHGYTF.

The J gene is TRBJ2-1, the V gene TRBV27; TRBD1 aligns across 7 bases. The CDR3 length is 17 residues. CDR1 is MNHEY and CDR2 is SMNVEV in the germline V gene (reference sequence). J lost 5 bases, V lost 5 bases, and 15 bases had no gene match. Written as DNA, the CDR3 is TGTGCCAGCAGTATCGACTTACTCCGGGACAGACACAATGAGCAGTTCTTC. As protein: CASSIDLLRDRHNEQFF.

There are many counts of this clonotype. This sequence joins TRBV29-1 and TRBJ2-7, with D perhaps assigned TRBD1 or TRBD2 (5 bases each). The CDR3 is made up of 11 amino acids. V shed 3 bases and J shed 2 bases, with 5 bases lying between them. Germline CDR1 is SQVTM and CDR2 is ANQGSEA. CDR3 in amino acids: CSVEGAYEQYF. DNA of the CDR3: TGCAGCGTTGAGGGGGCCTACGAGCAGTACTTC.

The chain carries TRBV18 and TRBJ2-1; tentatively, D is TRBD1 (5 bases). The CDR3 covers 14 residues. Germline values: CDR1 KGHSH, CDR2 LQKENI. V lost 2 bases and J lost 5, with 10 bases in between. CDR3 sequence: CASSPRLGDNEQFF. CDR3 nucleotide sequence: TGTGCCAGCTCACCAAGGCTAGGGGACAATGAGCAGTTCTTC.

The chain recombines TRBV7-2 with TRBJ2-3; 9 positions agree with TRBD2. The CDR3 sequence is 15 residues long. CDR1 is SGHTA and CDR2 is FQGNSA in the germline V gene. The trim removed 5 bases at V and 1 base at J, leaving 4 bases unmatched. CDR3 coding DNA: TGTGCCAGCAGCCCTAGCGGGACTCGCACAGATACGCAGTATTTT. It yields the protein CASSPSGTRTDTQYF.

The chain has TRBV12-3 or TRBV12-4 and TRBJ2-7; D not certain. The CDR3 consists of 14 residues. Trimming shortened V by 5 bases and J by 0 bases, and 11 bases separated the two germline ends. The DNA of the CDR3 is TGTGCCAGCAGTCCCTCCACGAGCTCCTACGAGCAGTACTTC. Its protein product is CASSPSTSSYEQYF.

Notes on this clonotype: A much larger clone is a single base away; this may be a read error. This chain uses TRBV6-5 with TRBJ2-1; possible D gene TRBD2, 5 bases. Germline assignment: CDR1 MNHEY and CDR2 SVGAGI. The CDR3 consists of 14 residues. V gave up 0 bases and J gave up 7 bases, with 10 bases separating them. The CDR3 DNA sequence: TGTGCCAGCAGTTACTCCGGACCGGGGAATGAGCAGTTCTTC. It is translated as CASSYSGPGNEQFF.

The genes are TRBV12-3 or TRBV12-4 and TRBJ1-1; 8 bases fit TRBD1. After removal of 6 bases from V and 4 bases from J, the junction contained 10 bases not matched to a gene. There are 15 residues in the CDR3. CDR3 nucleotides: TGTGCCAGCAGACATCGAACAGGGGGGAGCACTGAAGCTTTCTTT. This codes for CASRHRTGGSTEAFF.

This clonotype was seen a few times. V usage is TRBV6-4 and J usage is TRBJ2-2; no reliable D call. Trimming took 6 bases from V and 3 from J, leaving 11 bases between them. The CDR3 covers 14 residues. The germline V gene encodes CDR1 MRHNA and CDR2 SNTAGT. The CDR3 DNA reads as TGTGCCAGCAGCTCTTCATACTACACCGGGGAGCTGTTTTTT. Encoded protein: CASSSSYYTGELFF.

This clonotype has just a few counts. The rearrangement links TRBV6-2 or TRBV6-3 to TRBJ2-7, with a possible D match to TRBD1 (6 bases). Deletions cut 6 bases from V and 1 base from J, with 16 bases between. Germline CDR1 and CDR2: MNHEY and SVGEGT. The CDR3 is 15 amino acids. CDR3 sequence reads: CASSPRQGRSYEQYF. The DNA of the CDR3 is TGTGCCAGCAGCCCGCGGCAGGGGCGATCCTACGAGCAGTACTTC.

The chain has TRBV28 and TRBJ2-7; the D call may be TRBD1 or TRBD2 (5 bases each). CDR3 size: 14 residues. Germline assignment: CDR1 MDHEN and CDR2 SYDVKM. V shed 2 bases and J shed 2 bases, with 10 bases lying between them. The CDR3 nucleotides read TGTGCCAGCAGTTTAAACGGGGCGGCCTACGAGCAGTACTTC. Translation gives CASSLNGAAYEQYF.

This clonotype was detected a few times. CDR3 in DNA: TGCGCCAGCATGGCGACTAGCGGGAGCCGGCTCTACGAGCAGTACTTC. This codes for CASMATSGSRLYEQYF. This chain uses TRBV5-1 with TRBJ2-7, with 12 bases lining up with TRBD2. This CDR3 has 16 amino acids. After removal of 6 bases from V and 3 bases from J, the junction contained 10 bases not matched to a gene. Germline lookup yields CDR1 SGHRS and CDR2 YFSETQ.

A few counts support this clonotype. The chain couples TRBV12-5 to TRBJ1-1; D may be TRBD1 (5 bases). The V and J ends lost 4 bases and 4 bases respectively, with 10 bases between them. The CDR3 runs 13 residues. Germline values: CDR1 LGHNT, CDR2 FRNRAP. CDR3 sequence (DNA): TGTGCTAGTGGTTCGTGGGGGACCACTGAAGCTTTCTTT. Translated, it gives CASGSWGTTEAFF.

The chain couples TRBV5-1 to TRBJ2-3; no clear D. Germline CDR1 reads SGHRS; CDR2 reads YFSETQ. Trimming stripped 0 bases from V and 6 bases from J, with 14 bases between. The length of the CDR3 is 15 residues. CDR3: CASSLATAPRDTQYF. For the CDR3, the DNA is TGCGCCAGCAGCTTGGCCACAGCCCCCCGGGATACGCAGTATTTT.

This clonotype came up a few times. The chain employs TRBV2 and TRBJ1-5; D is unclear. Germline-derived CDR1 and CDR2 are SNHLY and FYNNEI. Between the trimmed V and J ends, which lost 0 bases and 7 bases, there was a span of 13 bases. This CDR3 region has 15 residues. This chain's CDR3 is CASSEAAGGRQPQHF. Here the CDR3 DNA reads TGTGCCAGCAGTGAAGCCGCCGGAGGGCGGCAGCCCCAGCATTTT.

For this clonotype: An end of the junction does not agree with germline; a read error may underlie this. The chain combines TRBV7-2 with TRBJ2-7; TRBD2 is a possible D gene (6 bases). The CDR3 contains 15 residues. The germline CDR1 and CDR2 sequences are SGHTA and FQGNSA. For the CDR3, the DNA is TGTGCCAGCAGCCCGCCGGGGCTAGCGAGGAGTGAGCACTACTTC. Its translation is CASSPPGLARSEHYF.

In this sample, this clonotype turned up a few times. V usage is TRBV12-5 and J usage is TRBJ2-1; 10 bases line up with TRBD1. Germline V lookup: CDR1 LGHNT, CDR2 FRNRAP. V was clipped by 1 base and J by 7 bases; unmatched bases: 4. The CDR3 totals 15 residues. CDR3 protein: CASGLGQGATNEQFF. The CDR3, as DNA: TGTGCTAGTGGTTTGGGACAGGGGGCTACAAATGAGCAGTTCTTC.

The V and J genes are TRBV6-2 or TRBV6-3 and TRBJ1-5, with 9 bases matching TRBD1. CDR1 is MNHEY, CDR2 SVGEGT, per germline. Trimming at V came to 0 bases and at J to 0 bases, leaving 6 bases not matched to a gene. CDR3 length: 18 amino acids. In nucleotides, the CDR3 is TGTGCCAGCAGTTACTCTGGACAGGGGTATCTTAGCAATCAGCCCCAGCATTTT. Translating it yields CASSYSGQGYLSNQPQHF.

The CDR3 nucleotides read TGTGCCAGCAGCTCACTGTCGGTGAACACTGAAGCTTTCTTT. Translated, it gives CASSSLSVNTEAFF. The V call is TRBV11-2, the J call TRBJ1-1; D ambiguous. V shed 4 bases and J shed 0 bases, with 9 bases lying between them. The CDR3 has 14 amino acids. Looked up from germline, CDR1 is SGHAT and CDR2 is FQNNGV.

The sample holds a few counts of this clonotype. The chain links TRBV10-3 to TRBJ1-3; possibly TRBD1 for D (5 bases). This CDR3 has 14 residues. With 7 bases removed from V and 8 bases from J, the gap between germline ends came to 18 bases. Germline V lookup: CDR1 ENHRY, CDR2 SYGVKD. As DNA, the CDR3 is TGTGCCATCAAACCGCCGGGACTTTTCGACACCATATATTTT. Its translation is CAIKPPGLFDTIYF.

This chain joins TRBV7-2 and TRBJ2-1; D is unresolved. Germline V CDR1 and CDR2: SGHTA, FQGNSA. V was pared by 5 bases and J by 8 bases, with 16 bases between. This CDR3 is built from 14 residues. CDR3 loop: CASSPWSSIDEQFF. CDR3 nucleotide sequence: TGTGCCAGCAGCCCCTGGAGTAGTATCGATGAGCAGTTCTTC.